This T cell receptor (beta chain) was obtained from a study of regulatory T cells in long-lasting Graves disease. For the study at large: A definition of persistent Graves' disease required over 5 years of antithyroid drugs plus positive TSH receptor antibodies. Study-wide results and limits: Persistent-disease Graves' patients showed less TCR diversity than new cases. Persistent disease samples used TRBV28, TRBJ1-2 and TRBJ2-5 preferentially.

Time point defined: persistent/refractory GD, antithyroid drugs over 5 years with positive TRAb. Isolated PBMC RNA provided the starting material for the TCR library. The CDR3 extends over 13 amino acids. Per the germline V gene, CDR1 is LNHDA and CDR2 is SQIVND (reference sequence). V was clipped by 7 bases and J by 6 bases, with 12 bases between them. Combining iRepertoire HTBI primers with Arm-PCR of CDR3 regions, the authors built TCR beta libraries. MiXCR, applied by TCRdb to the multiplex PCR reads, yields one record per CDR3 protein. The profile covers approximately 500,000 distinct CDR3 sequences, with about a fifth appearing a single time and more than 6% taken by the ten largest. Comment on this clonotype: Antigen specificity is unknown.

The receptor's source is a female donor with Graves disease. The sequencing used peripheral blood mononuclear cells (PBMCs), collected when the disease was refractory, from a patient treated with antithyroid drugs. The chain is built from TRBV19 and TRBJ2-2; tentatively, D is TRBD1 or TRBD2 (6 bases each). CDR3 sequence: CASKGGGPGELFF. CDR3 nucleotide sequence: TGTGCCAGTAAAGGGGGAGGACCCGGGGAGCTGTTTTTT.